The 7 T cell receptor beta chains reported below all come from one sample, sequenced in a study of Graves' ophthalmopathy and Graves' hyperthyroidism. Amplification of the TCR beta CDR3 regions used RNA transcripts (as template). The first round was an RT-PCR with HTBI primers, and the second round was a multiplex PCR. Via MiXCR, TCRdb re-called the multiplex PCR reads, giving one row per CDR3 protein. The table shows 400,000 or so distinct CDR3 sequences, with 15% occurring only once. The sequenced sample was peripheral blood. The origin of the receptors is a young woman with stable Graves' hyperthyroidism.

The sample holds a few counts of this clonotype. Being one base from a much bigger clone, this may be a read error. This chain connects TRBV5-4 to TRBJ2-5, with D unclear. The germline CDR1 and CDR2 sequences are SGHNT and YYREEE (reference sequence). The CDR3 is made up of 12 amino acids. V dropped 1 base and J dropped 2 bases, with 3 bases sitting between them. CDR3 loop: CASSLWQETQYF. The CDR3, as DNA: TGTGCCAGCAGCTTGTGGCAAGAGACCCAGTACTTC.

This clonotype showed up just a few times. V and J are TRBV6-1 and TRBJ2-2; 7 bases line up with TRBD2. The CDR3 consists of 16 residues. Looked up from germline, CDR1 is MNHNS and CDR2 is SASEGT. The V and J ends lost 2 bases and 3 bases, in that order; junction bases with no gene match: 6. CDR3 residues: CASSENKRGYTGELFF. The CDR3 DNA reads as TGTGCCAGCAGTGAAAACAAGCGGGGTTACACCGGGGAGCTGTTTTTT.

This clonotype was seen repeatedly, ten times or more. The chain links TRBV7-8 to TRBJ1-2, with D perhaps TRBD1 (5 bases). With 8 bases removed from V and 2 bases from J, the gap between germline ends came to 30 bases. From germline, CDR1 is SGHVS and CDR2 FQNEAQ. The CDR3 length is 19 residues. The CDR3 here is CASSKGKGMAEAPNYGYTF. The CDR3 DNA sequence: TGTGCCAGCTCAAAGGGGAAAGGGATGGCCGAGGCCCCCAACTATGGCTACACCTTC.

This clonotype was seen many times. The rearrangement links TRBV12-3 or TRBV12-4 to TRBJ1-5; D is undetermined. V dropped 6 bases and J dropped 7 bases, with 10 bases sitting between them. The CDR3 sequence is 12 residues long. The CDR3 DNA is TGTGCCAGCAGCCCCGTTCGACAGCCCCAGCATTTT. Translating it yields CASSPVRQPQHF.

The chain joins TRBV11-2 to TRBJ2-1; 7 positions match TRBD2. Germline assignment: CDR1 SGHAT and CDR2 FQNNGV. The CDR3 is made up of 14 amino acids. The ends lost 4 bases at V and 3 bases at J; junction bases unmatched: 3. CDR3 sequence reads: CASSSWGGYNEQFF. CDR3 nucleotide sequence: TGTGCCAGCAGCTCATGGGGGGGCTACAATGAGCAGTTCTTC.

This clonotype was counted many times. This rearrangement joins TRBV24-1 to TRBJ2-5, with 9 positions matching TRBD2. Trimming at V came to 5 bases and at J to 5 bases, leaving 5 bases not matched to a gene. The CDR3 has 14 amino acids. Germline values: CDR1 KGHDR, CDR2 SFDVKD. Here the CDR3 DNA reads TGTGCCACCAGTGTGGCGGGGGGGCGGGAGACCCAGTACTTC. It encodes CATSVAGGRETQYF.

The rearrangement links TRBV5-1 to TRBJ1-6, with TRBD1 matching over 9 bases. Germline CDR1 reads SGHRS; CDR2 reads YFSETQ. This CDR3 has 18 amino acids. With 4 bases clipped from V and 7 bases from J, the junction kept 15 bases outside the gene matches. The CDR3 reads CASSPFTGTGGGNSPLHF. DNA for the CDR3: TGCGCCAGCAGCCCGTTTACAGGTACAGGGGGCGGAAATTCACCCCTCCACTTT. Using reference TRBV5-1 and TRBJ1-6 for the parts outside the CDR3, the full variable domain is KAGVTQTPRYLIKTRGQQVTLSCSPISGHRSVSWYQQTPGQGLQFLFEYFSETQRNKGNFPGRFSGRQFSNSRSEMNVSTLELGDSALYLCASSPFTGTGGGNSPLHFGNGTRLTVT.